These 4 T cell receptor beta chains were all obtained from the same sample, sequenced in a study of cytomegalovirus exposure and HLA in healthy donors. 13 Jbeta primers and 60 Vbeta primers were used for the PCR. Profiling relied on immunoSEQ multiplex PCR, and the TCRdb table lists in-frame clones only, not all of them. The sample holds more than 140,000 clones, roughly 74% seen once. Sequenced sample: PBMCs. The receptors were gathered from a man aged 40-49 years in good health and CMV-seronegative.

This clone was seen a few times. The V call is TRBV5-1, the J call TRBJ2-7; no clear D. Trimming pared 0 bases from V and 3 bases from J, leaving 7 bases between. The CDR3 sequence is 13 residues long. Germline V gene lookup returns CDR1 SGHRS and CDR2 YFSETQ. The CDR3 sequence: CASSLESGYEQYF. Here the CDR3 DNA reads TGCGCCAGCAGCTTGGAATCGGGCTACGAGCAGTACTTC. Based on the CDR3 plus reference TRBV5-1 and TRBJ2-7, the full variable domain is KAGVTQTPRYLIKTRGQQVTLSCSPISGHRSVSWYQQTPGQGLQFLFEYFSETQRNKGNFPGRFSGRQFSNSRSEMNVSTLELGDSALYLCASSLESGYEQYFGPGTRLTVT.

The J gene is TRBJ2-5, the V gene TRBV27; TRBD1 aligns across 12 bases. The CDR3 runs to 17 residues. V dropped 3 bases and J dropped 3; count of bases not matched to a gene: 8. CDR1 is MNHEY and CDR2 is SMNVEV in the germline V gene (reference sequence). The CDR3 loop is CASSFLGTGGREETQYF. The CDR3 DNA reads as TGTGCCAGCAGTTTCTTAGGGACAGGGGGCCGTGAAGAGACCCAGTACTTC.

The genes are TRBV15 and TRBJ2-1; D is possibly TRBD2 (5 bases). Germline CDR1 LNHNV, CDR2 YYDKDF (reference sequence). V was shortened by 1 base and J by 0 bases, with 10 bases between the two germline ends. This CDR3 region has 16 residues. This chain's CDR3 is CATSRGGSSSYNEQFF. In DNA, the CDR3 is TGTGCCACCAGCAGAGGCGGGTCGAGCTCCTACAATGAGCAGTTCTTC.

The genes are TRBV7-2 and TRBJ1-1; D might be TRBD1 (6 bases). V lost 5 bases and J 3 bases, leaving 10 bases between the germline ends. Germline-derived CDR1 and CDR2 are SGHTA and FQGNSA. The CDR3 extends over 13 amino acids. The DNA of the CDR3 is TGTGCCAGCAGCCCCGGGACACACACTGAAGCTTTCTTT. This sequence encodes CASSPGTHTEAFF.